This T cell receptor beta chain came from a study of cytomegalovirus exposure and HLA in healthy donors (dated by TCRdb to between 2016 and 2019). Broadly, across the study: An earlier analysis of several hundred of the donors reported 276 Gb of sequence data and 100 million to 120 million unique TCR beta sequences obtained from roughly 180 million T cells. An early release covering 500 to 750 HLA-typed donors comprised roughly 300 gigabases of sequencing data and some 79 million unique TCR sequences. Of the 350 to 400 genotyped donors, 81% fell in the genetic ancestry cluster associated with self-reported Caucasian donors. The study aimed to test whether cataloging public T cell receptors could reveal signatures of past pathogen exposure. The T cell repertoires of 700 or so subjects were profiled by immunosequencing and related to cytomegalovirus serostatus. In addition to the first cohort of around 670 subjects, a separate validation cohort of around 110 different subjects was used. The study combined high-throughput TCR immunosequencing, statistical association of individual TCRs with disease status, and machine learning to predict cytomegalovirus infection status. A later analysis re-examined previously published TCR beta repertoires from just over 650 donors and added high-resolution HLA genotyping to investigate patterns of TCR occurrence. In the later analysis, no new phenotypic data were used to find candidate immune exposures; instead, reliance was placed on TCR beta sequences and their occurrence across donors. In an earlier analysis of roughly 540 of the donors, high-throughput TCR beta sequencing was used to judge whether each TCR beta V gene segment behaved as functional or pseudogenic. Donor age, sex, ethnicity and CMV serostatus were collected together with the repertoire data. Genome-wide SNP genotypes for about three fifths of the 666 donors were used in a later genetic analysis, which treated that subset as a discovery cohort. All discovery cohort repertoires had been generated on a single sequencing platform. HLA typing included class I and class II loci at four-digit resolution. Typing coverage differed by locus: A, B, C, DRB1 and DQB1 were typed in roughly 629-630 donors, DQA1 in 522, DPA1 in around 580, and DPB1 in just under 490. Roughly five DR-DQ haplotypes were handled as single units for association and clustering, since linkage in the cohort was strong. Across roughly 420 genotyped donors of the cohort, an average of roughly 250,000 unique TCR beta nucleotide sequences per donor were sequenced, and 15% to 20% of those sequences were non-productive.

The germline V gene provides CDR1 KGHSH and CDR2 LQKENI. The CDR3 numbers 16 residues from cysteine through phenylalanine. Only CDR3 DNA remains: 48 bases, in frame from the first base. V and J lose 3 bases and 2 bases, and a span of 17 bases separates them. The cohort was made up of approximately 670 healthy bone marrow donors. At the time of sampling, all cohort members were nominally healthy, though unrecorded immune exposures were likely present. The donor tested CMV seropositive and was one of the 289 seropositive cohort members. A peripheral blood sample was collected from each donor, and TCR beta sequencing was performed on peripheral blood mononuclear cells. Genomic DNA was extracted from the blood cell samples with the Qiagen DNeasy Blood Extraction Kit. Library preparation employed the immunoSEQ multiplex PCR assay. A mixture of 60 forward primers for TCR Vbeta segments and 13 reverse primers for TCR Jbeta segments was used in the multiplex PCR. The CDR3 region of rearranged TCR beta genes was amplified from genomic DNA with a multiplex PCR assay. The Illumina HiSeq System was used to sequence the amplified TCR beta libraries as 87-base-pair reads. In the source study's methods: A later analysis tallied 75 million to 95 million unique TCR beta chains across the 650 to 750 repertoires, and approximately 12 million of those chains were shared by two or more donors. Raw reads were error-corrected and collapsed into unique sequences by a nearest-neighbor algorithm in which closely related sequences were merged to remove PCR and sequencing errors. CDR3 sequences were aligned to IMGT reference sequences to assign V, D and J gene segments. For a sequence to be retained, a match of at least six nucleotides to both a V gene segment and a J gene segment was required. A rearrangement counted as productive if the CDR3 had no stop codons and remained in frame with V and J, and every other rearrangement counted as non-productive. Following IMGT convention, CDR3 was defined as the stretch from the second conserved V-encoded cysteine to the conserved J-encoded phenylalanine. Sequences without an unambiguous match to a single V gene segment were excluded from the earlier analysis of about 600 of the donors. An earlier analysis of a few hundred of the donors called V segments functional above 56.7% productive rearrangements and segregating when the between-donor standard deviation exceeded 5%. A statistical classification framework was developed to diagnose cytomegalovirus status using the catalog of TCR beta chain sequences. In a later analysis, V and J genes were assigned by comparing TCR nucleotide sequences against IMGT/GENE-DB human TR gene sequences. A later analysis assigned CDR3 sequences and most-parsimonious VDJ recombination scenarios with the TCRdist pipeline. A later analysis defined each TCR beta chain by its CDR3 amino acid sequence plus V-gene family, and excluded reads lacking a unique V-gene family. To address suspected cross-contamination and a sequencing artifact, a later analysis removed a few hundred highly shared, low-generation-probability nucleotide sequences. For each public chain, a later analysis derived a clonal expansion index from normalized ranks of inferred template counts within each repertoire. Generation probabilities in a later analysis came from a VDJ recombination model fitted to out-of-frame rearrangements, and those results were checked against IGoR. In a later analysis, hypergeometric tests were used to score TCR-TCR, TCR-HLA and TCR-CMV co-occurrence, with a repertoire-size bias correction applied to TCR pairs. In a later analysis, false discovery rates were estimated by permuting HLA or CMV assignments 20 times. A later analysis grouped co-occurring TCRs with DBSCAN, adding TCRdist sequence similarity when clustering within HLA-allele-positive subsets. Repertoires with fewer than 30,000 or more than 120,000 public chains, plus five repertoires with anomalous nucleotide sharing, were excluded from co-occurrence clustering. TCRdb mirrors the immuneACCESS table, restricted to in-frame sequences. Some clones are absent from its copies; in checked studies, under half trace to an unresolved V gene, and the reason for the others is unknown. The V and J calls and clone size are taken from that table; D and trimming were inferred from the DNA. Recorded for this sample are about 91,000 clones; roughly nine tenths of them occurred a single time. Roughly 9.2% of the sample rests with the top ten.

This clone was seen only a few times. The antigen it recognizes is unknown. It has no much larger one-base neighbor in the sample; base qualities were not kept. Results the study describes overall, beyond this receptor: Three of the identified cytomegalovirus-associated TCR beta chains were confirmed in vitro to be specific for cytomegalovirus antigens. According to a later analysis, TCR association rates differed among HLA loci, with DRB1 alleles showing the most associated TCRs and HLA-C alleles showing the fewest. Compared with the 666-donor mean, donors in an Asian-associated ancestry cluster had fewer N-insertions in productive TCRs, according to a later genetic analysis. Because HLA typing was missing for some donors at each locus, association tests included only the typed subset. A further reported finding was that TCR beta sequences accurately predicted the HLA-A and HLA-B alleles for most subjects in the first cohort. A group of highly shared sequence variants was considered likely to be a technical artifact of the sequencing pipeline. In this cohort, only TCR beta chains were sequenced, and detectable features were limited by the absence of alpha or paired-chain data. A later analysis found that most CMV-associated TCR beta chains appeared HLA-restricted, with HLA associations seemingly driven largely by CMV exposure. Because the 87-base-pair reads could not distinguish some IMGT-functional V segments, including TRBV6-2 and TRBV6-3, those segments were excluded. Specific HLA alleles were associated with 15,000 to 20,000 TCR beta sequences at a false discovery rate of 0.05 in a later analysis. Immune exposure information for the cohort was limited to CMV serostatus. Correlated functional status among segregating V segments might be attributable to linkage disequilibrium, but an unknown experimental factor could not be ruled out. Most TCR sequences were seen in very few donors, while some public TCRs were found in many individuals. It was suggested by the authors that the approach could potentially be generalized to other disease states and immunological phenotypes. In a later analysis, several top co-occurrence clusters were reported to appear linked to parvovirus B19, influenza, CMV and Epstein-Barr virus. Presence/absence analyses assumed roughly uniform sequencing depth across donors, an assumption that may not hold. The classifier was reported to diagnose cytomegalovirus status with high specificity and sensitivity in both the original and validation cohorts. A total of 150 to 200 TCR beta chains were listed by the study as associated with cytomegalovirus. In an earlier analysis of more than 450 of the donors, most TCR beta V segments were observed in productive rearrangements about 87% or about 30% of the time, broadly matching IMGT annotations. A later analysis found that HLA-associated TCR beta chains were more clonally expanded and had lower generation probabilities than equally common non-associated chains. An association between a missense DCLRE1C variant and V-gene and J-gene trimming of TCR beta chains was found in a later genetic analysis and replicated in an independent cohort. Because counts were too low, more than 15 rarely observed V segments, including chromosome 9 orphons, were left out of the earlier analysis of 587 of the donors. Assigning TCR associations to individual alleles was difficult when HLA alleles, especially DR and DQ, strongly co-occurred.

The clonotype comes from a man aged 25 to 40 in good health and CMV-seropositive. The chain was built from TRBV18 and TRBJ2-7; the D gene is possibly TRBD2, with 6 bases matching. Material: PBMCs. Here the CDR3 is given as CASSPDGGRTTYEQYF. At the DNA level, the sequence is TGTGCCAGCTCACCCGACGGGGGACGCACTACCTACGAGCAGTACTTC.